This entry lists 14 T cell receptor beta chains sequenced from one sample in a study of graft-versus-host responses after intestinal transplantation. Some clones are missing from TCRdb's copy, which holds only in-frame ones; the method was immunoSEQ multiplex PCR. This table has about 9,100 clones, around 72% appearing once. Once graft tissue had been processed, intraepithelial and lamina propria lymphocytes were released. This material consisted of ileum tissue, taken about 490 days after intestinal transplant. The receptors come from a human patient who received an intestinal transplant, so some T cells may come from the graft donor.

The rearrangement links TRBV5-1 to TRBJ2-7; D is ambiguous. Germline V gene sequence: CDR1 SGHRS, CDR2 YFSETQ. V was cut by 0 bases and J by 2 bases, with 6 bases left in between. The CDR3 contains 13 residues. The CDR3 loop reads CASSLDRAYEQYF. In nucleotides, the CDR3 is TGCGCCAGCAGCTTGGACCGAGCCTACGAGCAGTACTTC.

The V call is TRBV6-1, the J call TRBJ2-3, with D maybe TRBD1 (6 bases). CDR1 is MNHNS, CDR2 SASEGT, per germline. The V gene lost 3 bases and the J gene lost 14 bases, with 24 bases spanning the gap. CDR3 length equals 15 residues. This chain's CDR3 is CASSEAKLRTASGYF. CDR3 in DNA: TGTGCCAGCAGTGAGGCGAAACTCAGGACAGCCAGTGGGTATTTT.

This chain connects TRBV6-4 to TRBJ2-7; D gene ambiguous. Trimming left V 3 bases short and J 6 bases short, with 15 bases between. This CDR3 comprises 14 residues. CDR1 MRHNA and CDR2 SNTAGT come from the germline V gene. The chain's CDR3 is CASSELPSVGEQYF. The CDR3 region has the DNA TGTGCCAGCAGTGAACTGCCGAGCGTCGGCGAGCAGTACTTC.

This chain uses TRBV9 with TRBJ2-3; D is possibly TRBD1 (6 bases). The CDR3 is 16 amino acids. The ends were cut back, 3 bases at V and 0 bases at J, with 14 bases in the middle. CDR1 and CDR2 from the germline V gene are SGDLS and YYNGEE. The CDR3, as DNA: TGTGCCAGCAGCGAGGACAGATTCGCTAGCACAGATACGCAGTATTTT. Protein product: CASSEDRFASTDTQYF.

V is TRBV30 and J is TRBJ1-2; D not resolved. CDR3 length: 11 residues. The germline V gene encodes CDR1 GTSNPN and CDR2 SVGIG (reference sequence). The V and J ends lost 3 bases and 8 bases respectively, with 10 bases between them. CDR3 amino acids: CAWSWASGYTF. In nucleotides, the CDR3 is TGTGCCTGGAGCTGGGCTAGCGGCTACACCTTC.

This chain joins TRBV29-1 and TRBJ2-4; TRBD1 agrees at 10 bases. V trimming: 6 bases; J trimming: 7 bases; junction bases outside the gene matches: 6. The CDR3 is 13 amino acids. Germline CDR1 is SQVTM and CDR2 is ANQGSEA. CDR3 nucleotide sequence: TGCAGCGTCCGACAGGGGGCCGAGAACATTCAGTACTTC. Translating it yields CSVRQGAENIQYF.

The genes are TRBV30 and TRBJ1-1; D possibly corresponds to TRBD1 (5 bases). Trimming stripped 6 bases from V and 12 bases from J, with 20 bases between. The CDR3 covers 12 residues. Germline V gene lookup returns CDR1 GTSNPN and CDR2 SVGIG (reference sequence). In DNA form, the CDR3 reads TGTGCCTGCCCCTTTGGGAGCAGGGTTTCTTTCTTT. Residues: CACPFGSRVSFF.

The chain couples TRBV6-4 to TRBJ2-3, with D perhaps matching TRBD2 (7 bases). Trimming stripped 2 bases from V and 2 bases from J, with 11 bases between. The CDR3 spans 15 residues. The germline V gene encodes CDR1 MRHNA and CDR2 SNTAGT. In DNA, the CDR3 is TGTGCCAGCAGTGACGGGGCGGGGGCCACAGATACGCAGTATTTT. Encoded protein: CASSDGAGATDTQYF.

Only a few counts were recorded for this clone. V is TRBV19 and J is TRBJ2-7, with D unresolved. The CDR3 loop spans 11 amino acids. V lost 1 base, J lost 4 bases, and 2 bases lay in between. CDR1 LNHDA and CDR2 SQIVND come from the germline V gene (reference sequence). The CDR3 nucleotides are TGTGCCAGTAGTATAGGTTACGAGCAGTACTTC. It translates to CASSIGYEQYF.

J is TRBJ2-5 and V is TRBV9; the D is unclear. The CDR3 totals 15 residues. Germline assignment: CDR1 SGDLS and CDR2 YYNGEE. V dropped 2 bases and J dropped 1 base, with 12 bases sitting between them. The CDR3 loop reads CASSVLRASQETQYF. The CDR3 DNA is TGTGCCAGCAGCGTCTTAAGGGCATCCCAAGAGACCCAGTACTTC.

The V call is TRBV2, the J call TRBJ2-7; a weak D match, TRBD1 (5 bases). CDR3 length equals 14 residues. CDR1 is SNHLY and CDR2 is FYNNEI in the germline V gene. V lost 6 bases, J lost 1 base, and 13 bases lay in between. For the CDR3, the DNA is TGTGCCAGCAGCCGAGACAGCAAATCCTACGAGCAGTACTTC. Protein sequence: CASSRDSKSYEQYF.

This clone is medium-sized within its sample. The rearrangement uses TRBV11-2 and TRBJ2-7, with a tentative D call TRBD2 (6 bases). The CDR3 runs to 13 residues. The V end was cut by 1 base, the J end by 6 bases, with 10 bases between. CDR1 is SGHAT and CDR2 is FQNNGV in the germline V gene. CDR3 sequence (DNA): TGTGCCAGCAGCTTAGGGGGCGGGGCCGAGCAGTACTTC. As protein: CASSLGGGAEQYF. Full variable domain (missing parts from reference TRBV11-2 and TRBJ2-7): EAGVAQSPRYKIIEKRQSVAFWCNPISGHATLYWYQQILGQGPKLLIQFQNNGVVDDSQLPKDRFSAERLKGVDSTLKIQPAKLEDSAVYLCASSLGGGAEQYFGPGTRLTVT.

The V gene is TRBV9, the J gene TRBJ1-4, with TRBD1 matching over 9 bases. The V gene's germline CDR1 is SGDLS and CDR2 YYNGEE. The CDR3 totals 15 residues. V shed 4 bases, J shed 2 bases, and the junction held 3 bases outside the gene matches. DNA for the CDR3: TGTGCCAGCAGCCCGACAGGGGGGACTAATGAAAAACTGTTTTTT. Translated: CASSPTGGTNEKLFF.

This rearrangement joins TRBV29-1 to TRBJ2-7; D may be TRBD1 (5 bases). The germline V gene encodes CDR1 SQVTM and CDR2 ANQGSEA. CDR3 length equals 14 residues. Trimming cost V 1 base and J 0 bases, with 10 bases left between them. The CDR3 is CSVEGGESSYEQYF. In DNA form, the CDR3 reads TGCAGCGTTGAAGGGGGCGAAAGCTCCTACGAGCAGTACTTC.